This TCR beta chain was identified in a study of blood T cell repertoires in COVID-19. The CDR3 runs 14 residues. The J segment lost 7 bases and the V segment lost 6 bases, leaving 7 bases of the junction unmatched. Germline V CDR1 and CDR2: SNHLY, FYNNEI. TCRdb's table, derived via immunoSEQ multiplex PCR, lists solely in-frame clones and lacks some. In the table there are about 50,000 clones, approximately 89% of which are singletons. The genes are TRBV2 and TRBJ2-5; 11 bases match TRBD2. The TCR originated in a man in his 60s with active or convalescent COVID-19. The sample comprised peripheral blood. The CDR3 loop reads CASRAATSGGTQYF. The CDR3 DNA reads TGTGCCAGCAGGGCCGCTACTAGCGGGGGGACCCAGTACTTC.